The 20 T cell receptor beta chains below come from one sample, sequenced in a study of T cell responses to AZD1222 COVID-19 vaccine. Generated by immunoSEQ multiplex PCR, the TCRdb table keeps only in-frame clones and is missing some. The data contain some 150,000 clones, about 90% of them singletons. Source: peripheral blood, taken on day 0 of MenACWY control vaccination. The source is an adult in good health.

The chain links TRBV7-9 to TRBJ2-7; D gene unclear. V shed 6 bases and J shed 1 base, with 4 bases lying between them. Germline CDR1 reads SEHNR; CDR2 reads FQNEAQ (reference sequence). The CDR3 is 11 amino acids. CDR3 residues: CASRGSYEQYF. The CDR3 nucleotides read TGTGCCAGCAGGGGATCCTACGAGCAGTACTTC.

The chain couples TRBV5-1 to TRBJ2-1; D ambiguous. Between the trimmed V and J ends, which lost 0 bases and 5 bases, there was a span of 6 bases. The CDR3 extends over 13 amino acids. CDR1 SGHRS and CDR2 YFSETQ come from the germline V gene. Written as DNA, the CDR3 is TGCGCCAGCAGCTTGGAACTAAACAATGAGCAGTTCTTC. It codes for CASSLELNNEQFF.

This chain connects TRBV6-6 to TRBJ1-5; D is ambiguous. With 6 bases removed from V and 9 bases from J, the gap between germline ends came to 18 bases. This CDR3 has 14 amino acids. Germline V gives CDR1 MNHNY, CDR2 SVGAGI (reference sequence). The CDR3 DNA follows: TGTGCCAGCAGCGAGCCCGACACGTCTGCGCCCCAGCATTTT. This translates into CASSEPDTSAPQHF.

The CDR3 reads CASSVGPFNEQFF. DNA of the CDR3: TGTGCCAGCAGCGTTGGTCCATTCAATGAGCAGTTCTTC. The chain links TRBV9 to TRBJ2-1; D gene uncertain. V gave up 2 bases and J gave up 6 bases, with 9 bases separating them. CDR1 and CDR2 (germline): SGDLS, YYNGEE. The CDR3 runs 13 residues. Variable domain in full (rest from reference TRBV9 and TRBJ2-1): DSGVTQTPKHLITATGQRVTLRCSPRSGDLSVYWYQQSLDQGLQFLIQYYNGEERAKGNILERFSAQQFPDLHSELNLSSLELGDSALYFCASSVGPFNEQFFGPGTRLTVL.

The CDR3 coding sequence is TGTGCCAGCTCACCAGTTACCCCTGCTGAGGGAAACACCATATATTTT. Translating gives CASSPVTPAEGNTIYF. The V gene is TRBV18, the J gene TRBJ1-3; D is ambiguous. Trimming took off 2 bases at V and 4 bases at J, with 15 bases between the two ends. Germline-derived CDR1 and CDR2 are KGHSH and LQKENI. CDR3 length: 16 amino acids.

The V gene is TRBV3-1 (or the pseudogene TRBV3-2), the J gene TRBJ2-7; 7 bases line up with TRBD1. Unmatched junction bases numbered 8, after V lost 5 bases and J lost 4 bases. The CDR3 contains 14 residues. In germline, CDR1 is LGHDT, CDR2 YNNKEL (reference sequence). CDR3 coding DNA: TGTGCCAGCAGCTCAGACAGGGTAAGGTACGAGCAGTACTTC. Protein sequence: CASSSDRVRYEQYF.

CDR3 DNA sequence: TGTGCCAGCAGCGTGGAGGGAGGGCCAATCGGGGAGCTGTTTTTT. It translates to CASSVEGGPIGELFF. The chain joins TRBV9 to TRBJ2-2; TRBD2 matches at 7 bases. Germline loops: CDR1 SGDLS, CDR2 YYNGEE. The V segment lost 2 bases and the J segment 7 bases; nucleotides outside the gene matches: 8. This CDR3 spans 15 amino acids.

This clone was found once. This chain joins TRBV6-5 and TRBJ1-6; 7 bases line up with TRBD1. CDR1 and CDR2 from the germline V gene are MNHEY and SVGAGI. Trimming removed 6 bases from V and 0 bases from J; junction bases left unmatched: 2. The CDR3 is 15 residues long. Here the CDR3 DNA reads TGTGCCAGCAGGGACAGGAGCTCCTATAATTCACCCCTCCACTTT. Its translation is CASRDRSSYNSPLHF.

This clone was counted only a few times. The chain is built from TRBV7-2 and TRBJ2-1; 10 nucleotides agree with TRBD2. Germline values: CDR1 SGHTA, CDR2 FQGNSA. The CDR3 is 15 amino acids. V trimming: 4 bases; J trimming: 12 bases; junction bases outside the gene matches: 12. CDR3 loop: CASSSGLAIRRGQFF. CDR3 coding DNA: TGTGCCAGCAGCTCGGGACTAGCGATTAGGAGGGGGCAGTTCTTC.

This clone was observed a handful of times. This chain uses TRBV20-1 with TRBJ2-1; 8 nucleotides match TRBD2. The CDR3 contains 11 residues. CDR1 and CDR2 from the germline V gene are DFQATT and SNEGSKA (reference sequence). The J segment lost 10 bases and the V segment lost 2 bases, leaving 1 base of the junction unmatched. The CDR3 is CSARRTSEQFF. The CDR3 DNA is TGCAGTGCTAGAAGGACTAGCGAGCAGTTCTTC.

V usage is TRBV15 and J usage is TRBJ2-3, with a weak D call TRBD2 (6 bases). V was clipped by 4 bases and J by 1 base, with 15 bases between them. This CDR3 contains 16 residues. In germline, CDR1 is LNHNV, CDR2 YYDKDF (reference sequence). CDR3 coding DNA: TGTGCCACCAGCAAAATGGCGGGACGAGGCACAGATACGCAGTATTTT. Protein product: CATSKMAGRGTDTQYF. The full variable domain, rest sourced from reference TRBV15 and TRBJ2-3, is DAMVIQNPRYQVTQFGKPVTLSCSQTLNHNVMYWYQQKSSQAPKLLFHYYDKDFNNEADTPDNFQSRRPNTSFCFLDIRSPGLGDTAMYLCATSKMAGRGTDTQYFGPGTRLTVL.

This clone was observed a few times. The genes are TRBV30 and TRBJ1-2, with D perhaps matching TRBD1 (5 bases). CDR1 is GTSNPN, CDR2 SVGIG, per germline (reference sequence). Trimming removed 8 bases at V and 6 bases at J, with 19 bases between. CDR3 length equals 13 residues. The CDR3 nucleotides are TGTGCCCGAAGACCCCGGGGGAGGAATGGCTACACCTTC. This encodes CARRPRGRNGYTF.

This clone has more than one count but fewer than ten. CDR3 DNA: TGTGCCAGCAGCTTAGAAGGTCGGTATGGCTACACCTTC. Protein product: CASSLEGRYGYTF. This chain uses TRBV7-6 with TRBJ1-2; D remains unclear. CDR3 length equals 13 residues. Trimming took off 1 base at V and 5 bases at J, with 8 bases between the two ends. From germline, CDR1 is SGHVS and CDR2 FNYEAQ. Full variable domain (remainder filled in from reference TRBV7-6 and TRBJ1-2): GAGVSQSPRYKVTKRGQDVALRCDPISGHVSLYWYRQALGQGPEFLTYFNYEAQQDKSGLPNDRFSAERPEGSISTLTIQRTEQRDSAMYRCASSLEGRYGYTFGSGTRLTVV.

V usage is TRBV18 and J usage is TRBJ1-2; 7 bases match TRBD1. Germline V gene data show CDR1 as KGHSH and CDR2 as LQKENI. V dropped 3 bases and J dropped 2; count of bases not matched to a gene: 9. CDR3 length equals 16 residues. The CDR3 DNA follows: TGTGCCAGCTCACCCTCCTCCGGACAGGCCAACTATGGCTACACCTTC. Translating it yields CASSPSSGQANYGYTF. The whole variable domain, remainder taken from reference TRBV18 and TRBJ1-2, is NAGVMQNPRHLVRRRGQEARLRCSPMKGHSHVYWYRQLPEEGLKFMVYLQKENIIDESGMPKERFSAEFPKEGPSILRIQQVVRGDSAAYFCASSPSSGQANYGYTFGSGTRLTVV.

The chain combines TRBV6-5 with TRBJ1-2; D may be TRBD1 (6 bases). In germline, CDR1 is MNHEY, CDR2 SVGAGI. The CDR3 extends over 13 amino acids. The V end lost 5 bases, the J end lost 4 bases, and 11 bases lay between the germline ends. The CDR3 region is CASSRTGTYGYTF. For the CDR3, the DNA is TGTGCCAGCAGTCGAACAGGGACCTATGGCTACACCTTC.

The chain is built from TRBV28 and TRBJ1-5; D unresolved. Germline V gene lookup returns CDR1 MDHEN and CDR2 SYDVKM. CDR3 length: 13 amino acids. V was cut by 6 bases and J by 7 bases, with 13 bases left in between. The DNA for the CDR3 is TGTGCCAGCAGGTTCAGTAGGGAGCAGCCCCAGCATTTT. It yields the protein CASRFSREQPQHF. Drawing the rest from reference TRBV28 and TRBJ1-5, the complete variable domain is DVKVTQSSRYLVKRTGEKVFLECVQDMDHENMFWYRQDPGLGLRLIYFSYDVKMKEKGDIPEGYSVSREKKERFSLILESASTNQTSMYLCASRFSREQPQHFGDGTRLSIL.

The rearrangement uses TRBV7-3 and TRBJ2-3, with 7 positions matching TRBD1. V was pared by 5 bases and J by 1 base, with 9 bases of the junction left unmatched. Germline values: CDR1 SGHTA, CDR2 FQGTGA. CDR3 length: 16 amino acids. CDR3 region: CASSPRQGQGTDTQYF. DNA for the CDR3: TGTGCCAGCAGCCCAAGACAGGGCCAGGGCACAGATACGCAGTATTTT.

J is TRBJ2-6 and V is TRBV10-2; D is unclear. The CDR3 consists of 15 residues. With 2 bases removed from V and 2 bases from J, the gap between germline ends came to 7 bases. Germline-derived CDR1 and CDR2 are WSHSY and SAAADI. The chain's CDR3 is CASSERTTGANVLTF. DNA of the CDR3: TGCGCCAGCAGTGAGAGAACGACTGGGGCCAACGTCCTGACTTTC.

The V gene is TRBV27, the J gene TRBJ2-5; possible D gene TRBD1, 5 bases. Germline loops: CDR1 MNHEY, CDR2 SMNVEV (reference sequence). This CDR3 contains 16 residues. Trimming removed 2 bases from V and 0 bases from J, with 13 bases in between. The CDR3 here is CASSLTGRVNQETQYF. As DNA, the CDR3 is TGTGCCAGCAGTTTAACCGGCAGGGTGAACCAAGAGACCCAGTACTTC.

This clone was observed a single time. The CDR3 region has the DNA TGTGCCAGCAGGTCCTTGCCTATTAACTATGGCTACACCTTC. Protein: CASRSLPINYGYTF. The rearrangement uses TRBV6-5 and TRBJ1-2; D is ambiguous. CDR1 is MNHEY and CDR2 is SVGAGI in the germline V gene. V was shortened by 6 bases and J by 1 base, with 12 bases between the two germline ends. CDR3 size: 14 residues.